The 31 T cell receptor beta chains listed next were all sequenced from one sample in a study of PD-L1 blockade in urothelial cancer. TCRdb's table, derived via immunoSEQ multiplex PCR, lists solely in-frame clones and lacks some. The sample consists of just under 30,000 clones, approximately 86% of them appearing once. The material was PBMCs, obtained around atezolizumab (anti-PD-L1) treatment. The receptors were gathered from a man aged 50-60 years with urothelial cancer.

The CDR3 region is CASSQGQESNQPQHF. The CDR3 DNA follows: TGTGCCAGCAGCCAAGGGCAGGAAAGCAATCAGCCCCAGCATTTT. This rearrangement joins TRBV16 to TRBJ1-5; D unresolved. This CDR3 is built from 15 residues. V was clipped by 2 bases and J by 1 base, with 9 bases between them. CDR1 and CDR2 (germline): KGHSY, FQNENV.

The rearrangement uses TRBV7-2 and TRBJ2-6; possibly TRBD2 for D (6 bases). The length of the CDR3 is 16 residues. Germline assignment: CDR1 SGHTA and CDR2 FQGNSA. The V end was cut by 1 base, the J end by 1 base, with 8 bases between. This chain's CDR3 is CASSLGRGSGANVLTF. In nucleotides, the CDR3 is TGTGCCAGCAGCTTAGGACGGGGGTCTGGGGCCAACGTCCTGACTTTC.

The V and J genes are TRBV7-9 and TRBJ2-5; 9 bases map to TRBD1. V lost 5 bases, J lost 5 bases, and 6 bases stayed unmatched. The length of the CDR3 is 14 residues. CDR1 is SEHNR, CDR2 FQNEAQ, per germline (reference sequence). The CDR3 region has the DNA TGTGCCAGCAGCAGCGGACAGGGGATGGAGACCCAGTACTTC. Protein product: CASSSGQGMETQYF.

The chain employs TRBV19 and TRBJ2-7; the D gene is possibly TRBD2 (7 bases). Trimming took off 1 base at V and 2 bases at J, with 18 bases between the two ends. This CDR3 has 17 amino acids. Germline CDR1 LNHDA, CDR2 SQIVND (reference sequence). In DNA, the CDR3 is TGTGCCAGTAGTATAGGGGGTCGGGGGGCACGGACCTACGAGCAGTACTTC. Its translation: CASSIGGRGARTYEQYF. The full variable domain, with the rest looked up from reference TRBV19 and TRBJ2-7, is DGGITQSPKYLFRKEGQNVTLSCEQNLNHDAMYWYRQDPGQGLRLIYYSQIVNDFQKGDIAEGYSVSREKKESFPLTVTSAQKNPTAFYLCASSIGGRGARTYEQYFGPGTRLTVT.

The chain uses TRBV5-4 and TRBJ2-3; D is possibly TRBD2 (7 bases). The V gene lost 7 bases and the J gene lost 6 bases, with 15 bases spanning the gap. This CDR3 contains 13 residues. Per germline, CDR1 SGHNT and CDR2 YYREEE (reference sequence). CDR3 protein: CASGRGGVDTQYF. The CDR3 region has the DNA TGTGCCAGCGGTCGCGGGGGCGTCGATACGCAGTATTTT.

There are a few counts of this clone. V is TRBV5-4 and J is TRBJ2-2; 7 nucleotides align to TRBD1. CDR3 length: 17 amino acids. The V gene's germline CDR1 is SGHNT and CDR2 YYREEE (reference sequence). V lost 3 bases and J lost 0; bases outside the gene matches: 8. The CDR3 reads CASSWRRGTANTGELFF. The CDR3 nucleotides are TGTGCCAGCAGCTGGAGAAGGGGGACAGCGAACACCGGGGAGCTGTTTTTT.

This clone was picked up a small number of times. The chain combines TRBV29-1 with TRBJ2-5; 7 bases match TRBD2. Germline V CDR1 and CDR2: SQVTM, ANQGSEA. The CDR3 is 15 amino acids. Losses at the gene ends were 7 bases for V and 2 bases for J; bases not matched to a gene: 13. CDR3 loop: CSARAGPGPQETQYF. CDR3 nucleotide sequence: TGCAGCGCCCGAGCGGGGCCGGGTCCGCAAGAGACCCAGTACTTC. The full variable domain, rest sourced from reference TRBV29-1 and TRBJ2-5, is SAVISQKPSRDICQRGTSLTIQCQVDSQVTMMFWYRQQPGQSLTLIATANQGSEATYESGFVIDKFPISRPNLTFSTLTVSNMSPEDSSIYLCSARAGPGPQETQYFGPGTRLLVL.

The rearrangement links TRBV11-2 to TRBJ2-3, with 9 bases matching TRBD2. The CDR3 extends over 16 amino acids. V trimming: 4 bases; J trimming: 1 base; junction bases outside the gene matches: 6. Germline V gene lookup returns CDR1 SGHAT and CDR2 FQNNGV. The CDR3 DNA is TGTGCCAGCAGCTCAAAGCGGGAGGCCCGCACAGATACGCAGTATTTT. Its translation: CASSSKREARTDTQYF.

J is TRBJ2-7 and V is TRBV9, with 8 bases lining up with TRBD2. Germline CDR1 reads SGDLS; CDR2 reads YYNGEE. J was trimmed by 3 bases and V by 0 bases; bases with no gene match: 5. This CDR3 region has 15 residues. This CDR3 is CASSVETSAHYEQYF. CDR3 bases: TGTGCCAGCAGCGTAGAGACTAGCGCCCACTACGAGCAGTACTTC.

This clone was counted between two and nine times. The chain is built from TRBV25-1 and TRBJ2-7; 10 bases are a match to TRBD2. With V trimmed by 8 bases and J by 5 bases, 18 bases remained unmatched. The germline V gene encodes CDR1 MGHDK and CDR2 SYGVNS. The CDR3 sequence is 17 residues long. CDR3 sequence reads: CASERGGIAGGRHEQYF. CDR3 in DNA: TGTGCCAGCGAGAGAGGGGGGATAGCGGGAGGTCGCCACGAGCAGTACTTC.

The chain uses TRBV5-6 and TRBJ2-7; a possible D gene is TRBD1 (6 bases). Trimming cost V 4 bases and J 8 bases, with 13 bases left between them. The germline V gene has CDR1 SGHDT and CDR2 YYEEEE. The CDR3 length is 12 residues. In nucleotides, the CDR3 is TGTGCCAGCAGCGCCAATCAGGGGAAGCAGTACTTC. Translated: CASSANQGKQYF.

The chain recombines TRBV18 with TRBJ2-7; 10 nucleotides line up with TRBD2. The CDR3 totals 16 residues. Germline CDR1 KGHSH, CDR2 LQKENI. Trimming took 1 base from V and 3 from J; bases not matched to a gene: 6. The CDR3 spells CASSPQSSSGGYEQYF. In nucleotides, the CDR3 is TGTGCCAGCTCACCACAGTCGTCTAGCGGGGGCTACGAGCAGTACTTC.

This sequence joins TRBV5-4 and TRBJ2-1, with 11 bases identical to TRBD2. The CDR3 consists of 16 residues. CDR1 SGHNT and CDR2 YYREEE come from the germline V gene (reference sequence). Trimming removed 4 bases from V and 6 bases from J; junction bases left unmatched: 9. The CDR3 protein is CASSPPTSGSSNEQFF. In DNA, the CDR3 is TGTGCCAGCAGCCCCCCCACTAGCGGGAGCAGCAATGAGCAGTTCTTC.

The chain uses TRBV5-1 and TRBJ1-2; weak D call: TRBD1 (5 bases). Germline V lookup: CDR1 SGHRS, CDR2 YFSETQ. Trimming removed 4 bases from V and 0 bases from J, with 16 bases in between. CDR3 length equals 16 residues. CDR3 bases: TGCGCCAGCAGCCCCGGACAAGCACCTGCTAACTATGGCTACACCTTC. It specifies CASSPGQAPANYGYTF.

A remark on this clone: The same CDR3 can be traced to other DNA sequences in this sample. This chain links TRBV11-2 with TRBJ1-5; no clear D. The CDR3 is made up of 13 amino acids. Trimming took off 2 bases at V and 5 bases at J, with 7 bases between the two ends. Looked up from germline, CDR1 is SGHAT and CDR2 is FQNNGV. The CDR3 coding sequence is TGTGCCAGCAGCTTAAATCGGGATCAGCCCCAGCATTTT. It specifies CASSLNRDQPQHF.

This rearrangement joins TRBV19 to TRBJ1-4, with unresolved D. With 4 bases removed from V and 7 bases from J, the gap between germline ends came to 19 bases. CDR3 length equals 16 residues. Germline CDR1 is LNHDA and CDR2 is SQIVND (reference sequence). The CDR3 DNA follows: TGTGCCAGTAGTAGAATCATGGGCATCGCCTCTGAAAAACTGTTTTTT. Amino acids: CASSRIMGIASEKLFF.

The chain recombines TRBV9 with TRBJ2-7, with 11 bases that match TRBD1. The J segment lost 5 bases and the V segment lost 4 bases, leaving 11 bases of the junction unmatched. This CDR3 is built from 16 residues. Germline V gene sequence: CDR1 SGDLS, CDR2 YYNGEE. The CDR3 nucleotides are TGTGCCAGCAGCCATCAGAGCGGGACAGGGGGTGACGAGCAGTACTTC. Translated, it gives CASSHQSGTGGDEQYF.

The V gene is TRBV6-4, the J gene TRBJ2-2; TRBD2 matches 10 bases. The germline V gene has CDR1 MRHNA and CDR2 SNTAGT. The CDR3 is made up of 14 amino acids. Unmatched junction bases numbered 0, after V lost 8 bases and J lost 0 bases. The CDR3 is CASGTSANTGELFF. The CDR3 coding sequence is TGTGCCAGCGGGACTAGCGCGAACACCGGGGAGCTGTTTTTT.

The chain recombines TRBV14 with TRBJ1-2, with D tentatively TRBD1 (6 bases). This CDR3 is built from 18 residues. Germline CDR1 SGHDN, CDR2 FVKESK. Trimming took off 2 bases at V and 0 bases at J, with 19 bases between the two ends. The CDR3 is CASSQLLQGPETNYGYTF. In DNA form, the CDR3 reads TGTGCCAGCAGCCAACTGCTACAGGGCCCCGAAACTAACTATGGCTACACCTTC.

This chain connects TRBV11-2 to TRBJ2-7; D unclear. This CDR3 has 15 amino acids. V lost 4 bases and J 8 bases, leaving 21 bases between the germline ends. Germline CDR1 and CDR2: SGHAT and FQNNGV. CDR3: CASSSPTRRSVQQYF. The CDR3 nucleotides read TGTGCCAGCAGCTCACCTACTCGTCGCTCTGTACAGCAGTACTTC.

The rearrangement uses TRBV18 and TRBJ2-7; 7 bases match TRBD1. Germline lookup yields CDR1 KGHSH and CDR2 LQKENI. V shed 5 bases, J shed 3 bases, and the junction held 1 base outside the gene matches. The length of the CDR3 is 12 residues. The CDR3 here is CASSGTVYEQYF. The CDR3 bases are TGTGCCAGCTCAGGGACAGTCTACGAGCAGTACTTC.

The V call is TRBV16, the J call TRBJ1-2, with a possible D match to TRBD1 (5 bases). V shed 0 bases and J shed 0 bases, with 11 bases lying between them. The CDR3 covers 16 residues. CDR1 and CDR2 (germline): KGHSY, FQNENV. Here the CDR3 DNA reads TGTGCCAGCAGCCAATCGGTCACAGGAGCTAACTATGGCTACACCTTC. This translates into CASSQSVTGANYGYTF.

The V gene is TRBV29-1, the J gene TRBJ1-3, with TRBD1 as a possible D gene (5 bases). This CDR3 is 14 amino acids long. Germline CDR1 and CDR2: SQVTM and ANQGSEA. Trimming took 8 bases from V and 0 from J, leaving 14 bases between them. This CDR3 reads CSIRTLTSGNTIYF. The CDR3, as DNA: TGCAGCATTCGGACACTTACCTCTGGAAACACCATATATTTT.

V gene TRBV4-2 combines with J gene TRBJ1-3, with TRBD1 matching over 7 bases. The germline CDR1 and CDR2 sequences are LGHNA and YNFKEQ. V dropped 4 bases and J dropped 1; count of bases not matched to a gene: 4. The CDR3 has 15 residues. CDR3 loop: CASSRTTGSGNTIYF. The CDR3 DNA follows: TGTGCCAGCAGCCGGACGACAGGGTCTGGAAACACCATATATTTT.

The genes are TRBV2 and TRBJ1-5; D remains ambiguous. Trimming took off 4 bases at V and 0 bases at J, with 10 bases between the two ends. The germline gives CDR1 SNHLY, CDR2 FYNNEI. This CDR3 is built from 15 residues. CDR3 coding DNA: TGTGCCAGCAGTGGAGAAAGCTTTAGCAATCAGCCCCAGCATTTT. Translation: CASSGESFSNQPQHF.

The chain has TRBV5-1 and TRBJ2-7; tentative D call: TRBD2 (6 bases). The germline V and J ends were trimmed by 0 bases and 4 bases, with 8 bases remaining between them. CDR1 and CDR2 (germline): SGHRS, YFSETQ. The CDR3 length is 13 residues. The CDR3 region is CASSLVGGYEQYF. CDR3 in DNA: TGCGCCAGCAGCTTGGTGGGGGGATACGAGCAGTACTTC.

The J gene is TRBJ2-1, the V gene TRBV7-8; 7 bases agree with TRBD1. Germline V gene data show CDR1 as SGHVS and CDR2 as FQNEAQ. Losses at the gene ends were 5 bases for V and 0 bases for J; bases not matched to a gene: 4. The CDR3 sequence is 15 residues long. The CDR3 DNA reads TGTGCCAGCAGCCCCCGGACAGGCTCCTACAATGAGCAGTTCTTC. This translates into CASSPRTGSYNEQFF.

The gene calls are TRBV19 and TRBJ2-7; tentatively, D is TRBD1 (6 bases). V was shortened by 4 bases and J by 3 bases, with 10 bases between the two germline ends. The CDR3 has 13 residues. Germline V gene data show CDR1 as LNHDA and CDR2 as SQIVND (reference sequence). The CDR3 nucleotides are TGTGCCAGTAGTACCTGGACAGACTACGAGCAGTACTTC. As protein: CASSTWTDYEQYF.

This clone was observed once. The CDR3 nucleotides are TGTGCCAGTAGTACTGGGACTAGCGGGAGGATAACCGGGGAGCTGTTTTTT. This translates into CASSTGTSGRITGELFF. The chain joins TRBV19 to TRBJ2-2; 15 bases are shared with TRBD2. V lost 4 bases and J lost 5; bases outside the gene matches: 5. CDR1 is LNHDA and CDR2 is SQIVND in the germline V gene (reference sequence). The CDR3 extends over 17 amino acids.

The chain combines TRBV5-1 with TRBJ2-7, with 11 bases lining up with TRBD2. The CDR3 is 16 amino acids. From germline, CDR1 is SGHRS and CDR2 YFSETQ. V shed 2 bases and J 5 bases; nucleotides not matched to a gene: 9. The CDR3 DNA reads as TGCGCCAGCAGCTTCGGACTAGCGGGCGGACATGACGAGCAGTACTTC. It encodes CASSFGLAGGHDEQYF.

This rearrangement joins TRBV28 to TRBJ2-3; 7 bases fit TRBD2. CDR1 is MDHEN and CDR2 is SYDVKM in the germline V gene. The CDR3 runs 16 residues. V lost 4 bases to trimming and J lost 4 bases; unmatched junction nucleotides: 11. The CDR3: CASSWMGGSRPDTQYF. The DNA for the CDR3 is TGTGCCAGCAGTTGGATGGGCGGGAGCCGGCCAGATACGCAGTATTTT.